This T cell receptor (beta chain) was documented in a study of T cells after yellow fever vaccination. Study-level information: In the case of low-cell-number fractions, SMART-Seq v4 Ultra Low Input was used for preparation. The study, taken as a whole, reports: Booster samples showed a return of most primary-vaccination clones (approximately 95% CD4, around 85% CD8). Just a small share of clonotypes turned up in the CD4 compartment as well as the CD8 compartment.

In making TCR cDNA, 5'RACE template switching added a universal primer site and UMIs to it. TCRdb re-called the 5' RACE reads with MiXCR, one entry per CDR3 protein. The sample has 450,000 to 550,000 distinct CDR3 sequences, just over 20% seen once; the top ten hold 15% to 20%. Per the germline V gene, CDR1 is LNHDA and CDR2 is SQIVND (reference sequence). The V and J ends lost 3 bases and 5 bases respectively, with 13 bases between them. The CDR3 sequence is 15 residues long. This clonotype was detected a few times. Its antigen remains unknown. The receptor comes from a man younger than 35 who received the YFV17D yellow fever vaccine. The V gene is TRBV19, the J gene TRBJ2-2; D is perhaps TRBD1 or TRBD2 (5 bases each). The specimen comprised PBMCs, sampled less than 25 days after the first yellow fever vaccination. CDR3 sequence (DNA): TGTGCCAGTAGTATTCTTGGGGGTAGGACCGGGGAGCTGTTTTTT. Translated, it gives CASSILGGRTGELFF.